This T cell receptor (beta chain) was sequenced for a study of T cell repertoires in cytomegalovirus infection. Using its own MiXCR run on the reads, TCRdb lists one record per CDR3 protein. Of roughly 150,000 distinct CDR3 sequences detected, 17% appear once; the ten largest clones hold approximately 19%. V was pared by 1 base and J by 1 base, with 8 bases between. This CDR3 is built from 15 residues. Germline CDR1 SGHTA, CDR2 FQGNSA. The chain has TRBV7-2 and TRBJ2-1; D gene ambiguous. The sample consisted of CD8+ T cells from PBMCs. This receptor was taken from a human donor in good health (CMV status not recorded). Some clones in this sample may be carry-over from other donors' samples. CDR3 bases: TGTGCCAGCAGCTTAGGGCTAGGTTCCTACAATGAGCAGTTCTTC. Amino acids: CASSLGLGSYNEQFF. Based on the CDR3 plus reference TRBV7-2 and TRBJ2-1, the full variable domain is GAGVSQSPSNKVTEKGKDVELRCDPISGHTALYWYRQSLGQGLEFLIYFQGNSAPDKSGLPSDRFSAERTGGSVSTLTIQRTQQEDSAVYLCASSLGLGSYNEQFFGPGTRLTVL.